This paragraph covers one TCR beta chain sequence. This entry is derived from a study of blood T cell repertoires in COVID-19. Study summary: Sample material is recorded as cDNA or gDNA derived from T cells, B-cell-depleted T cells, or PBMCs.

The CDR3 length is 17 residues. V trimming: 0 bases; J trimming: 3 bases; junction bases outside the gene matches: 8. Germline-derived CDR1 and CDR2 are SGHDT and YYEEEE. As originally analysed: Scientists estimated how many nucleated cells there were by amplifying reference gene primers. Sequenced by immunoSEQ multiplex PCR; TCRdb stores in-frame clones only, minus some. That table gives V, J and clone size, and the DNA gave D and trimming. The data contain a few hundred thousand clones, 80% to 90% of them singletons. The sequence derives from a man aged 35 to 55 with acute or convalescent COVID-19. V gene TRBV5-6 combines with J gene TRBJ2-2, with 7 nucleotides matching TRBD2. Sequenced material: peripheral blood. The CDR3 loop is CASSLVMGGLYTGELFF. In DNA form, the CDR3 reads TGTGCCAGCAGCTTGGTAATGGGAGGGTTGTACACCGGGGAGCTGTTTTTT. Variable domain in full (rest from reference TRBV5-6 and TRBJ2-2): DAGVTQSPTHLIKTRGQQVTLRCSPKSGHDTVSWYQQALGQGPQFIFQYYEEEERQRGNFPDRFSGHQFPNYSSELNVNALLLGDSALYLCASSLVMGGLYTGELFFGEGSRLTVL.